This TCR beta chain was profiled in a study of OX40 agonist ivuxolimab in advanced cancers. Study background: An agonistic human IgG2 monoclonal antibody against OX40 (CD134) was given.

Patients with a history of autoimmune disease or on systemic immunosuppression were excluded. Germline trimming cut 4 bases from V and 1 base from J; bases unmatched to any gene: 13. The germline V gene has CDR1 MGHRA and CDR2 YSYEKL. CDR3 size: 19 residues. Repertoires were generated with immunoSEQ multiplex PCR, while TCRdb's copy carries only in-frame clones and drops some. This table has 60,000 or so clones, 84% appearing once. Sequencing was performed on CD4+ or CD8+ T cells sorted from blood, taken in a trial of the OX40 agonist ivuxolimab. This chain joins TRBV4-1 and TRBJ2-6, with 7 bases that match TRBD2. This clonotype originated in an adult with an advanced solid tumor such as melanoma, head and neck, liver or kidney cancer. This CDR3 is CASSRGVRGRSSGANVLTF. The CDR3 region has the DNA TGCGCCAGCAGCCGGGGGGTCCGCGGGAGATCTTCTGGGGCCAACGTCCTGACTTTC.